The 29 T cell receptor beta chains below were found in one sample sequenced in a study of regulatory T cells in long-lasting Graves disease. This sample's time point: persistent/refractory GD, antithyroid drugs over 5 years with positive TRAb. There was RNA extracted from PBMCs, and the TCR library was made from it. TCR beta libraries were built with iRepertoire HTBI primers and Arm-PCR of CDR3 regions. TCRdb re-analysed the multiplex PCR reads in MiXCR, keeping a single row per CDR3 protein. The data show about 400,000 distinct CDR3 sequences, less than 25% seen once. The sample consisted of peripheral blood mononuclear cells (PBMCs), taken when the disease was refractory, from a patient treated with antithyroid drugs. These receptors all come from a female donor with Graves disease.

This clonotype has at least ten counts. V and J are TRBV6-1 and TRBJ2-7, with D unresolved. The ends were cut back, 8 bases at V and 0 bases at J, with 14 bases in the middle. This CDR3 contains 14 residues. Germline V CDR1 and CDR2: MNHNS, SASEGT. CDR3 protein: CASRPLLDSYEQYF. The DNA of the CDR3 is TGTGCCAGCCGCCCTCTCCTGGACTCCTACGAGCAGTACTTC.

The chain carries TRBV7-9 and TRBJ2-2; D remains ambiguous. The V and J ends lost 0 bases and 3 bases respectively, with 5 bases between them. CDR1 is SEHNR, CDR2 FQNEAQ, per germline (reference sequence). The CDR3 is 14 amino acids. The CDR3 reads CASSLAPDTGELFF. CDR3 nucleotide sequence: TGTGCCAGCAGCTTAGCGCCGGACACCGGGGAGCTGTTTTTT.

The CDR3 reads CSARVLGGNNSPLHF. Here the CDR3 DNA reads TGCAGTGCTAGAGTGTTAGGAGGGAATAATTCACCCCTCCACTTT. This chain links TRBV20-1 with TRBJ1-6, with D hard to call. The CDR3 contains 15 residues. The germline V gene encodes CDR1 DFQATT and CDR2 SNEGSKA (reference sequence). The V end was cut by 1 base, the J end by 5 bases, with 12 bases between.

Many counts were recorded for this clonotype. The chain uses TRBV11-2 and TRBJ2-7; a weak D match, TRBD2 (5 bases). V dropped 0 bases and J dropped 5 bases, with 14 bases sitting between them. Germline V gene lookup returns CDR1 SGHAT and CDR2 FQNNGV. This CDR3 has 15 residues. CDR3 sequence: CASSLDFGVRHEQYF. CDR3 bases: TGTGCCAGCAGCTTAGATTTCGGGGTGCGACACGAGCAGTACTTC.

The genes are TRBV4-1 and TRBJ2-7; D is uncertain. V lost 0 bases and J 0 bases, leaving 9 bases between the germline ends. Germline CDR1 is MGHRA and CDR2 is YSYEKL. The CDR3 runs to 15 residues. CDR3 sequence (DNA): TGCGCCAGCAGCCAAGATACAACAGCCTCCTACGAGCAGTACTTC. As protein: CASSQDTTASYEQYF.

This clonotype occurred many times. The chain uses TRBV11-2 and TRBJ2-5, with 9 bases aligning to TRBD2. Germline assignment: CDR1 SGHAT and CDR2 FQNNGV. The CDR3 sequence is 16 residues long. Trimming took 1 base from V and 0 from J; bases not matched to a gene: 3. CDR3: CASSLGGLAHQETQYF. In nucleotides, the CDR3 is TGTGCCAGCAGCTTAGGGGGACTAGCCCACCAAGAGACCCAGTACTTC.

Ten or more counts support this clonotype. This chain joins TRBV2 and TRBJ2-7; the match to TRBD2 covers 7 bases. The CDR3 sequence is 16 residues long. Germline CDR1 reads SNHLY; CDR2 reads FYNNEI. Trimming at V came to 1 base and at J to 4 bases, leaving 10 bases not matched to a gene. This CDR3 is CASSEGRELLIYEQYF. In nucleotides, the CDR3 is TGTGCCAGCAGTGAAGGGCGGGAGTTACTTATATACGAGCAGTACTTC.

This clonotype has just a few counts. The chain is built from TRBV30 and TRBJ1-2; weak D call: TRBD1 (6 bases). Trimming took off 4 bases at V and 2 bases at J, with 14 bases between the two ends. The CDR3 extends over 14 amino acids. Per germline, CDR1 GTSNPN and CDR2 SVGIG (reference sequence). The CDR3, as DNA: TGTGCCTGGAATACAGGGACCGGGAACTATGGCTACACCTTC. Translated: CAWNTGTGNYGYTF.

The chain's CDR3 is CASSVRGEGAGETQYF. In DNA, the CDR3 is TGTGCCAGCAGCGTGCGAGGGGAAGGGGCGGGAGAGACCCAGTACTTC. The V gene is TRBV9, the J gene TRBJ2-5; D is tentatively TRBD1 or TRBD2 (5 bases each). V was clipped by 2 bases and J by 4 bases, with 18 bases between them. CDR1 SGDLS and CDR2 YYNGEE come from the germline V gene. This CDR3 has 16 amino acids. The full variable domain, its missing parts supplied by reference TRBV9 and TRBJ2-5, is DSGVTQTPKHLITATGQRVTLRCSPRSGDLSVYWYQQSLDQGLQFLIQYYNGEERAKGNILERFSAQQFPDLHSELNLSSLELGDSALYFCASSVRGEGAGETQYFGPGTRLLVL.

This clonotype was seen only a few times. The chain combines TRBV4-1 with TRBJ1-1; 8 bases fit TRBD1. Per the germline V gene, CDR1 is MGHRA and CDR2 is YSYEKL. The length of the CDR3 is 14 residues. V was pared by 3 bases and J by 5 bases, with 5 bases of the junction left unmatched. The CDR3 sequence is CASSQTDRGTEAFF. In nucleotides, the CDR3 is TGCGCCAGCAGCCAGACCGACAGGGGAACTGAAGCTTTCTTT.

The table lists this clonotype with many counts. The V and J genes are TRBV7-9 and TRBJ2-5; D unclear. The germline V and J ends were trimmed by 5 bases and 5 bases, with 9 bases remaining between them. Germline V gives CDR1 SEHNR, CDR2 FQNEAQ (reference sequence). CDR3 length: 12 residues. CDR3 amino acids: CASSQQWETQYF. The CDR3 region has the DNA TGTGCCAGCAGCCAGCAATGGGAGACCCAGTACTTC.

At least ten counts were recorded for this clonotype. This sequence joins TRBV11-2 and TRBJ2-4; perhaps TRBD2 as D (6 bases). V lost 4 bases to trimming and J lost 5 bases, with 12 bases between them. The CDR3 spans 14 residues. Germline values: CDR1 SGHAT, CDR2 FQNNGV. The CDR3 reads CASSSGLPENIQYF. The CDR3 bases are TGTGCCAGCAGCTCCGGACTACCCGAAAACATTCAGTACTTC.

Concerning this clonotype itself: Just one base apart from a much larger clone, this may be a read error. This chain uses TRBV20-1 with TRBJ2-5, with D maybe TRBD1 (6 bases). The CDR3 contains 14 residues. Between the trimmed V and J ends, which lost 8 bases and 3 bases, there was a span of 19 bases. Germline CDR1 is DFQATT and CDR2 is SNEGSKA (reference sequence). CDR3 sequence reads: CSPSTGGAEETQYF. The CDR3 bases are TGCAGTCCATCGACAGGAGGAGCCGAAGAGACCCAGTACTTC.

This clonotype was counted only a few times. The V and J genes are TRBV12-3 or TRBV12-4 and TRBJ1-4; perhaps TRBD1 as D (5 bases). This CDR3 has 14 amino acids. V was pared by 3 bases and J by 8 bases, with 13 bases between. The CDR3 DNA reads TGTGCCAGCAGTTTTGGGGCGTCGAGGGAAAAACTGTTTTTT. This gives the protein CASSFGASREKLFF.

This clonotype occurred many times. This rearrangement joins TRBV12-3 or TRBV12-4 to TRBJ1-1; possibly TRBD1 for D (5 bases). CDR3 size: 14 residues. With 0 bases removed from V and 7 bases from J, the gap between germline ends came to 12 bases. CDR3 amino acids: CASSLAGAQFEAFF. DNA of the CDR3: TGTGCCAGCAGTTTAGCAGGGGCCCAATTTGAAGCTTTCTTT.

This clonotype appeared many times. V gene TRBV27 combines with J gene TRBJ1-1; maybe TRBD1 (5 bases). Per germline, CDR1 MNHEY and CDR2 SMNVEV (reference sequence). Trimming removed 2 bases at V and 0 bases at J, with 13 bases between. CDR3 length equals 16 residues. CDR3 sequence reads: CASSLVAGLMNTEAFF. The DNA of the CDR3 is TGTGCCAGCAGTTTAGTCGCAGGGTTGATGAACACTGAAGCTTTCTTT.

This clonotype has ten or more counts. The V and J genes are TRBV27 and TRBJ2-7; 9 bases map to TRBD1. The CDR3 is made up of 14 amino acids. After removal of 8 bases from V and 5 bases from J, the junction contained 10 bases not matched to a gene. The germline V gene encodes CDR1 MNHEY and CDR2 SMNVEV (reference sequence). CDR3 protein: CASRGGGTGNEQYF. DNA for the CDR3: TGTGCCAGCCGAGGGGGTGGGACAGGGAACGAGCAGTACTTC.

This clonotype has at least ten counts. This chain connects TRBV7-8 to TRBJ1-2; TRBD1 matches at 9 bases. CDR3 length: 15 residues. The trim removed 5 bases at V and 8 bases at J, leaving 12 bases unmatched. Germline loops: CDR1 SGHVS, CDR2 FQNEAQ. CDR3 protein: CASSAYRDRATGYTF. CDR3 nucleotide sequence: TGTGCCAGCAGCGCATACCGGGACAGGGCGACCGGCTACACCTTC.

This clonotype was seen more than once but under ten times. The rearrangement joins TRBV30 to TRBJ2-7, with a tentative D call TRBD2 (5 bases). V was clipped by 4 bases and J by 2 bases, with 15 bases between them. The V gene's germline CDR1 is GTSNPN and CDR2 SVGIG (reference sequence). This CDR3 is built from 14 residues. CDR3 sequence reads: CAWTSAGETYEQYF. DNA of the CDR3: TGTGCCTGGACTTCTGCCGGGGAAACCTACGAGCAGTACTTC.

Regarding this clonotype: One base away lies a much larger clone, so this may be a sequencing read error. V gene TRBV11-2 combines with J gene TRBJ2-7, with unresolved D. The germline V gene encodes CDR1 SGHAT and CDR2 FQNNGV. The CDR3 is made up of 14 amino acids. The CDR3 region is CAGSLRADSYEQYF. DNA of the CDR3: TGTGCCGGCAGCCTGCGAGCCGACTCCTACGAGCAGTACTTC.

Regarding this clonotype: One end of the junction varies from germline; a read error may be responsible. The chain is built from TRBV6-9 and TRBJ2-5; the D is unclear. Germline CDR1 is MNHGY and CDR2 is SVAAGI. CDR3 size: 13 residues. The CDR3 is CTSSYSIQETQYF. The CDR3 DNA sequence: TGTACCAGCAGTTACTCCATACAAGAGACCCAGTACTTC.

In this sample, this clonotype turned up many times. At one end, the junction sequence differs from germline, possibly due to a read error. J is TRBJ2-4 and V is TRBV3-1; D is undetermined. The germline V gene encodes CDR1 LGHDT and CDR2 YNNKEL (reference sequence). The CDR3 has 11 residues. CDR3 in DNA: TGTGCCAGCAGCCAAGAAAGCAGACTGCGATTC. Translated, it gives CASSQESRLRF.

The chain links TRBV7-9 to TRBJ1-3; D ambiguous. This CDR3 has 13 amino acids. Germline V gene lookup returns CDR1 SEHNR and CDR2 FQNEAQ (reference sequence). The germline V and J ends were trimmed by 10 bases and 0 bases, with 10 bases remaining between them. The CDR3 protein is CATPDGSGNTIYF. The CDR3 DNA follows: TGTGCCACTCCGGACGGCTCTGGAAACACCATATATTTT.

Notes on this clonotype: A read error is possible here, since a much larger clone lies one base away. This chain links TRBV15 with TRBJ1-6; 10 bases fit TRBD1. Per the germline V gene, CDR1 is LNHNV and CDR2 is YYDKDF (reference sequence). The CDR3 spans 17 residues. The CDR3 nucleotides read TGTGCCACCCGCAGAGAGAGGGGCGGGACAGGGGATTCACCCCTCCACTTT. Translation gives CATRRERGGTGDSPLHF.

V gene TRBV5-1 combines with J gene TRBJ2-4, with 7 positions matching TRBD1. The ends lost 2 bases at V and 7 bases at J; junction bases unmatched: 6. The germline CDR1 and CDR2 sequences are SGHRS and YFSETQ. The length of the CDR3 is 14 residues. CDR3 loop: CASSFPGQQNIQYF. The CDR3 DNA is TGCGCCAGCAGCTTTCCGGGACAGCAGAACATTCAGTACTTC.

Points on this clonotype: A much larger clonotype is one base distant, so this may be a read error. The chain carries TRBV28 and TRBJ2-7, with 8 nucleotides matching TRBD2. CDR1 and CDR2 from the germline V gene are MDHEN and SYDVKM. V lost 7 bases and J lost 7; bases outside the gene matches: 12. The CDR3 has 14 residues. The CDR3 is CASNSLRGETEQYF. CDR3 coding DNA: TGTGCCAGCAATTCTTTGCGGGGGGAGACAGAGCAGTACTTC.

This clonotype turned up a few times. CDR3: CASSPGHNYGYTF. The DNA for the CDR3 is TGTGCCAGCAGCCCAGGGCATAACTATGGCTACACCTTC. The chain employs TRBV7-9 and TRBJ1-2; tentative D call: TRBD1 (5 bases). Trimming stripped 5 bases from V and 1 base from J, with 8 bases between. Germline lookup yields CDR1 SEHNR and CDR2 FQNEAQ (reference sequence). This CDR3 is 13 amino acids long. The full variable domain, with the rest looked up from reference TRBV7-9 and TRBJ1-2, is DTGVSQNPRHKITKRGQNVTFRCDPISEHNRLYWYRQTLGQGPEFLTYFQNEAQLEKSRLLSDRFSAERPKGSFSTLEIQRTEQGDSAMYLCASSPGHNYGYTFGSGTRLTVV.

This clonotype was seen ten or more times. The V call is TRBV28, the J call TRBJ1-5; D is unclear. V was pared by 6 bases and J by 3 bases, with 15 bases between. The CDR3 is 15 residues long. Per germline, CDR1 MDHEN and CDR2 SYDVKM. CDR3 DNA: TGTGCCAGCAGCCCCCGTGCGGCTTTCAATCAGCCCCAGCATTTT. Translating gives CASSPRAAFNQPQHF.

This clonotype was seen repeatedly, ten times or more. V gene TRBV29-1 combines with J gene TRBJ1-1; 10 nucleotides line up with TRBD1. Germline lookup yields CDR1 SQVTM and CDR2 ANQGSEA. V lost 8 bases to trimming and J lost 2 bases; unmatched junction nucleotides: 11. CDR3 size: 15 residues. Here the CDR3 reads CSSPGQGFGNTEAFF. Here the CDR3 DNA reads TGCAGCTCTCCGGGACAGGGGTTCGGAAACACTGAAGCTTTCTTT.